This T cell receptor beta chain was sequenced for a study of regulatory T cells in long-lasting Graves disease. Study results and caveats: It was in persistent disease that TRBV28, TRBJ1-2 and TRBJ2-5 were favored. New patients shared about 910 public clonotypes, and persistent patients shared more, with about 2,700.

This clonotype was observed a handful of times. Its antigen is still unknown. The TCR beta library used iRepertoire HTBI primers with Arm-PCR amplification of CDR3. Original processing notes: The identification of 50 to 65 TRBV and over eleven TRBJ segments was made across samples. A single record per CDR3 protein comes from TCRdb applying MiXCR to the multiplex PCR reads. The V and J calls were not made by the authors but by TCRdb's processing. Seen here are about 300,000 distinct CDR3 sequences, roughly 21% observed once, and the top ten hold just over 55%. Time point given: persistent/refractory GD, antithyroid drugs over 5 years with positive TRAb. TCR sequences were obtained from RNA taken from PBMCs. Germline V CDR1 and CDR2: SGHRS, YFSETQ. This CDR3 is 12 amino acids long. Trimming pared 6 bases from V and 5 bases from J, leaving 11 bases between.

The rearrangement joins TRBV5-1 to TRBJ1-2; unclear D gene. The source was peripheral blood mononuclear cells (PBMCs), collected when the disease was refractory, from a patient treated with antithyroid drugs. The clonotype was recovered from a female donor with Graves disease. The CDR3 is CASKSTEYGYTF. The CDR3 DNA sequence: TGCGCCAGCAAGTCTACGGAATATGGCTACACCTTC.